The 32 T cell receptor beta chains reported below all come from one sample, sequenced in a study of shared clonotypes between healthy human individuals. Sequencing used immunoSEQ multiplex PCR; TCRdb keeps in-frame clones, though not all of them. The profile shows more than 1.2 million clones, about 98.5% of them singletons. Material for sequencing was naive CD4+ T cells sorted from blood. Regarding subset: CD45RA+ positively selected. These receptors all come from a young man in good health.

The chain uses TRBV11-2 and TRBJ2-1; 12 positions agree with TRBD2. The CDR3 contains 16 residues. V dropped 3 bases and J dropped 7; count of bases not matched to a gene: 7. The germline V gene has CDR1 SGHAT and CDR2 FQNNGV. The CDR3 is CASSLTSGSRGNEQFF. CDR3 coding DNA: TGTGCCAGCAGCTTGACTAGCGGGAGTAGGGGTAATGAGCAGTTCTTC. The complete variable domain, with remaining parts taken from reference TRBV11-2 and TRBJ2-1, reads EAGVAQSPRYKIIEKRQSVAFWCNPISGHATLYWYQQILGQGPKLLIQFQNNGVVDDSQLPKDRFSAERLKGVDSTLKIQPAKLEDSAVYLCASSLTSGSRGNEQFFGPGTRLTVL.

The V gene is TRBV7-2, the J gene TRBJ1-2, with D maybe TRBD1 (6 bases). From germline, CDR1 is SGHTA and CDR2 FQGNSA. The CDR3 totals 15 residues. V was cut by 5 bases and J by 8 bases, with 21 bases left in between. The CDR3 sequence is CASSEWEGGTSGYTF. The CDR3 DNA is TGTGCCAGCAGCGAATGGGAGGGGGGAACGTCAGGCTACACCTTC. Drawing the rest from reference TRBV7-2 and TRBJ1-2, the complete variable domain is GAGVSQSPSNKVTEKGKDVELRCDPISGHTALYWYRQSLGQGLEFLIYFQGNSAPDKSGLPSDRFSAERTGGSVSTLTIQRTQQEDSAVYLCASSEWEGGTSGYTFGSGTRLTVV.

The rearrangement uses TRBV6-6 and TRBJ1-5, with D possibly TRBD1 on 6 matching bases. CDR1 and CDR2 from the germline V gene are MNHNY and SVGAGI (reference sequence). The CDR3 loop spans 16 amino acids. V was clipped by 6 bases and J by 3 bases, with 18 bases between them. In DNA, the CDR3 is TGTGCCAGCAGCTATCCCCCTGGACAGACCAATCAGCCCCAGCATTTT. Amino acid sequence: CASSYPPGQTNQPQHF.

This chain joins TRBV29-1 and TRBJ2-1; no reliable D call. The CDR3 has 12 residues. Germline V gene lookup returns CDR1 SQVTM and CDR2 ANQGSEA. Trimming pared 0 bases from V and 4 bases from J, leaving 4 bases between. The CDR3 is CSVEERYNEQFF. CDR3 sequence (DNA): TGCAGCGTTGAAGAACGTTACAATGAGCAGTTCTTC.

The chain links TRBV27 to TRBJ1-2; perhaps TRBD1 as D (5 bases). The CDR3 loop spans 15 amino acids. Germline V lookup: CDR1 MNHEY, CDR2 SMNVEV (reference sequence). The ends were cut back, 5 bases at V and 7 bases at J, with 20 bases in the middle. CDR3: CASSRWARGEAGYTF. Written as DNA, the CDR3 is TGTGCCAGCAGTCGTTGGGCGCGGGGGGAGGCTGGCTACACCTTC.

The chain carries TRBV5-1 and TRBJ1-3, with D possibly being TRBD1 (5 bases). The CDR3 length is 15 residues. V gave up 5 bases and J gave up 3 bases, with 15 bases separating them. Germline CDR1 SGHRS, CDR2 YFSETQ. DNA for the CDR3: TGCGCCAGCAGAGCAGACAGATCGGGTGGAAACACCATATATTTT. Its translation is CASRADRSGGNTIYF.

The chain is built from TRBV11-2 and TRBJ1-4; D gene ambiguous. The CDR3 sequence is 15 residues long. V was pared by 5 bases and J by 3 bases, with 13 bases between. CDR1 and CDR2 (germline): SGHAT, FQNNGV. CDR3 region: CASSTGVVSNEKLFF. The CDR3, as DNA: TGTGCCAGCAGCACCGGAGTCGTTTCTAATGAAAAACTGTTTTTT.

J is TRBJ2-1 and V is TRBV5-1; perhaps D is TRBD1 or TRBD2 (6 bases each). The CDR3 consists of 16 residues. Germline V gene data show CDR1 as SGHRS and CDR2 as YFSETQ. V was clipped by 0 bases and J by 3 bases, with 13 bases between them. CDR3 in DNA: TGCGCCAGCAGCTTGGAGGGGGGCAGATTCTACAATGAGCAGTTCTTC. It codes for CASSLEGGRFYNEQFF.

The rearrangement uses TRBV5-5 and TRBJ1-4; no firm D call. Germline V lookup: CDR1 SGHKS, CDR2 YYEKEE (reference sequence). The CDR3 is 15 residues long. V lost 1 base and J 7 bases, leaving 14 bases between the germline ends. DNA for the CDR3: TGTGCCAGCAGCTTGCGCAGGAGCACGGGTGAAAAACTGTTTTTT. Protein product: CASSLRRSTGEKLFF.

This chain links TRBV6-5 with TRBJ2-1; 8 nucleotides line up with TRBD2. The CDR3 runs 15 residues. Losses at the gene ends were 4 bases for V and 6 bases for J; bases not matched to a gene: 8. Looked up from germline, CDR1 is MNHEY and CDR2 is SVGAGI. In DNA form, the CDR3 reads TGTGCCAGCAGTTCCCTCGGCGGGAGGCGCAATGAGCAGTTCTTC. Amino acid sequence: CASSSLGGRRNEQFF.

This clone was found once. V gene TRBV11-2 combines with J gene TRBJ2-7, with D unclear. The germline gives CDR1 SGHAT, CDR2 FQNNGV. The CDR3 contains 17 residues. V was pared by 5 bases and J by 4 bases, with 24 bases between. This CDR3 reads CASSPASWGQNNYEQYF. CDR3 sequence (DNA): TGTGCCAGCAGCCCAGCGTCGTGGGGTCAAAACAATTACGAGCAGTACTTC. Full variable domain (missing parts from reference TRBV11-2 and TRBJ2-7): EAGVAQSPRYKIIEKRQSVAFWCNPISGHATLYWYQQILGQGPKLLIQFQNNGVVDDSQLPKDRFSAERLKGVDSTLKIQPAKLEDSAVYLCASSPASWGQNNYEQYFGPGTRLTVT.

Points on this clone: In the same sample, other DNA sequences code for this CDR3. The chain is built from TRBV9 and TRBJ2-1; D is perhaps TRBD2 (5 bases). Germline V CDR1 and CDR2: SGDLS, YYNGEE. V lost 0 bases to trimming and J lost 2 bases, with 9 bases between them. This CDR3 region has 15 residues. The chain's CDR3 is CASSVVGGPYNEQFF. CDR3 DNA: TGTGCCAGCAGCGTAGTCGGAGGTCCCTACAATGAGCAGTTCTTC.

This chain connects TRBV5-4 to TRBJ2-3; D gene ambiguous. Trimming cost V 4 bases and J 1 base, with 4 bases left between them. This CDR3 is built from 12 residues. The germline V gene encodes CDR1 SGHNT and CDR2 YYREEE (reference sequence). This chain's CDR3 is CASSQRTDTQYF. The CDR3 region has the DNA TGTGCCAGCAGCCAGCGCACAGATACGCAGTATTTT.

The chain employs TRBV18 and TRBJ2-7, with D uncertain. CDR3 size: 17 residues. Trimming took 6 bases from V and 0 from J, leaving 21 bases between them. Germline lookup yields CDR1 KGHSH and CDR2 LQKENI. The CDR3 reads CASSSIPPVLSSYEQYF. CDR3 coding DNA: TGTGCCAGCTCCTCGATACCCCCTGTACTAAGCTCCTACGAGCAGTACTTC.

The chain employs TRBV28 and TRBJ1-4; D is unresolved. From germline, CDR1 is MDHEN and CDR2 SYDVKM. The CDR3 is 14 amino acids. Deletions cut 3 bases from V and 4 bases from J, with 9 bases between. This CDR3 is CASSFSHSNEKLFF. DNA of the CDR3: TGTGCCAGCAGTTTCTCGCATAGTAATGAAAAACTGTTTTTT.

The rearrangement links TRBV9 to TRBJ1-2; 8 bases fit TRBD1. The CDR3 contains 14 residues. J lost 7 bases, V lost 4 bases, and 9 bases had no gene match. The germline CDR1 and CDR2 sequences are SGDLS and YYNGEE. This chain's CDR3 is CASSLRTGLSGYTF. The CDR3 DNA follows: TGTGCCAGCAGCTTGCGGACAGGGTTGAGTGGCTACACCTTC.

The CDR3 loop reads CASRYSGLSAGELFF. DNA of the CDR3: TGTGCCAGCCGATACTCGGGGCTGTCCGCCGGGGAGCTGTTTTTT. V gene TRBV6-5 combines with J gene TRBJ2-2; D tentatively fits TRBD1 or TRBD2 (5 bases each). The CDR3 extends over 15 amino acids. Germline V gene lookup returns CDR1 MNHEY and CDR2 SVGAGI. The V and J ends lost 8 bases and 6 bases respectively, with 19 bases between them.

The rearrangement links TRBV10-1 to TRBJ2-7, with 9 bases matching TRBD2. The CDR3 runs 16 residues. The V gene end was trimmed by 2 bases and the J gene end by 6 bases; junction bases not matched to a gene: 11. The germline gives CDR1 WNHNN, CDR2 SYGVQD (reference sequence). CDR3 sequence reads: CASSEVGASGIGEQYF. The CDR3 bases are TGCGCCAGCAGTGAGGTAGGAGCTAGCGGGATCGGCGAGCAGTACTTC.

V gene TRBV15 combines with J gene TRBJ2-3, with D tentatively TRBD1 or TRBD2 (5 bases each). The germline V and J ends were trimmed by 3 bases and 0 bases, with 10 bases remaining between them. The germline V gene encodes CDR1 LNHNV and CDR2 YYDKDF (reference sequence). This CDR3 region has 15 residues. The CDR3 is CATSRGTLSTDTQYF. The CDR3 DNA follows: TGTGCCACCAGCAGGGGGACCCTAAGCACAGATACGCAGTATTTT.

Concerning this clone itself: This specimen includes other DNA sequences encoding the same CDR3. The chain uses TRBV7-2 and TRBJ2-7; 9 bases line up with TRBD2. Germline CDR1 is SGHTA and CDR2 is FQGNSA. This CDR3 contains 14 residues. Unmatched junction bases numbered 5, after V lost 1 base and J lost 7 bases. CDR3 bases: TGTGCCAGCAGCTTAGTAGCGGGAGCGGGGGAGCAGTACTTC. Protein sequence: CASSLVAGAGEQYF.

This rearrangement joins TRBV7-9 to TRBJ2-5; 11 nucleotides match TRBD2. Germline loops: CDR1 SEHNR, CDR2 FQNEAQ (reference sequence). V lost 5 bases and J lost 2; bases outside the gene matches: 10. CDR3 size: 17 residues. The CDR3 sequence: CASSMTSGTIGQETQYF. The DNA for the CDR3 is TGTGCCAGCAGCATGACTAGCGGGACTATCGGGCAAGAGACCCAGTACTTC.

The DNA for the CDR3 is TGTGCCAGCAGCGCGACTTTGAACTATGGCTACACCTTC. It specifies CASSATLNYGYTF. The genes are TRBV11-2 and TRBJ1-2; D not resolved. This CDR3 is 13 amino acids long. V shed 5 bases and J shed 2 bases, with 9 bases lying between them. Per germline, CDR1 SGHAT and CDR2 FQNNGV.

The chain recombines TRBV5-1 with TRBJ2-5; 10 bases are shared with TRBD1. Germline V lookup: CDR1 SGHRS, CDR2 YFSETQ. V was pared by 2 bases and J by 4 bases, with 5 bases of the junction left unmatched. The CDR3 has 15 amino acids. The CDR3: CASSFGDRGRETQYF. The CDR3 nucleotides are TGCGCCAGCAGCTTTGGGGACAGGGGTCGAGAGACCCAGTACTTC.

The genes are TRBV7-2 and TRBJ2-6; 8 bases are shared with TRBD1. The CDR3 spans 14 residues. The V gene's germline CDR1 is SGHTA and CDR2 FQGNSA. After removal of 6 bases from V and 5 bases from J, the junction contained 3 bases not matched to a gene. CDR3 in amino acids: CASSTGGWANVLTF. Written as DNA, the CDR3 is TGTGCCAGCAGTACAGGGGGGTGGGCCAACGTCCTGACTTTC.

In this sample, this clone turned up once. This chain connects TRBV7-9 to TRBJ1-5, with D perhaps matching TRBD1 (6 bases). CDR1 and CDR2 (germline): SEHNR, FQNEAQ (reference sequence). The CDR3 is 14 residues long. V was cut by 6 bases and J by 3 bases, with 12 bases left in between. CDR3 residues: CASSSDSLNQPQHF. The CDR3 bases are TGTGCCAGCAGTTCGGACAGCCTCAATCAGCCCCAGCATTTT.

On this clone: Other DNA variants within this sample encode the same CDR3. The chain carries TRBV19 and TRBJ2-3; D unresolved. V lost 4 bases and J lost 1, with 6 bases in between. The CDR3 loop spans 13 amino acids. Germline CDR1 LNHDA, CDR2 SQIVND (reference sequence). Here the CDR3 DNA reads TGTGCCAGTAGTAGCCGGGGCACAGATACGCAGTATTTT. It encodes CASSSRGTDTQYF.

The V call is TRBV27, the J call TRBJ1-4; D possibly corresponds to TRBD1 (5 bases). From germline, CDR1 is MNHEY and CDR2 SMNVEV (reference sequence). Trimming stripped 3 bases from V and 8 bases from J, with 10 bases between. CDR3 size: 13 residues. The CDR3 region is CASSFHRLEKLFF. The CDR3 bases are TGTGCCAGCAGTTTCCACAGGCTGGAAAAACTGTTTTTT.

The chain is built from TRBV10-3 and TRBJ2-7, with 8 bases identical to TRBD2. The CDR3 length is 15 residues. The ends lost 2 bases at V and 2 bases at J; junction bases unmatched: 5. Germline V gene lookup returns CDR1 ENHRY and CDR2 SYGVKD. The CDR3 spells CAISETRGGPYEQYF. CDR3 DNA sequence: TGTGCCATCAGTGAGACCCGGGGGGGGCCCTACGAGCAGTACTTC.

About this clone itself: The sample holds other DNA sequences that translate to the same CDR3. CDR3 protein: CASSSLAGGYNEQFF. CDR3 bases: TGTGCCAGCAGCTCGCTAGCGGGAGGTTACAATGAGCAGTTCTTC. The chain is built from TRBV7-6 and TRBJ2-1; 11 bases match TRBD2. The CDR3 runs to 15 residues. Looked up from germline, CDR1 is SGHVS and CDR2 is FNYEAQ. Trimming took 4 bases from V and 4 from J; bases not matched to a gene: 3.

The V and J genes are TRBV29-1 and TRBJ1-3, with D possibly TRBD1 on 6 matching bases. The length of the CDR3 is 14 residues. Germline CDR1 reads SQVTM; CDR2 reads ANQGSEA. Trimming left V 4 bases short and J 6 bases short, with 16 bases between. CDR3 loop: CSVGVDRNLNTIYF. CDR3 nucleotides: TGCAGCGTTGGGGTCGACAGGAACTTAAACACCATATATTTT.

The V call is TRBV5-4, the J call TRBJ2-7; 7 bases agree with TRBD2. Germline V lookup: CDR1 SGHNT, CDR2 YYREEE (reference sequence). The junction had 6 bases not matched to a gene; V was cut back by 1 base and J by 5 bases. The CDR3 consists of 14 residues. The CDR3 DNA reads TGTGCCAGCAGCTTGCAACTAGCGAACGACGAGCAGTACTTC. This codes for CASSLQLANDEQYF.

This chain connects TRBV28 to TRBJ2-2; TRBD2 agrees at 9 bases. V was pared by 8 bases and J by 3 bases, with 13 bases of the junction left unmatched. This CDR3 has 17 amino acids. In germline, CDR1 is MDHEN, CDR2 SYDVKM. DNA for the CDR3: TGTGCCAGCCGAAGCAAGCTAGCGGGGTCGGACACCGGGGAGCTGTTTTTT. Encoded protein: CASRSKLAGSDTGELFF.